This T cell receptor (beta chain) was obtained from a study of blood T cells in healthy people across ages. Findings and caveats of the study: The percentage of naive T cells correlated strongly with TCR beta diversity.

Note on this clonotype: Its antigen remains unknown.

The CDR3 extends over 13 amino acids. The germline gives CDR1 GTSNPN, CDR2 SVGIG (reference sequence). V was trimmed by 3 bases and J by 6 bases, leaving 12 bases between them. A J-beta primer mix and a sample-barcoded 5' primer were used in a second PCR of roughly 7 to 12 cycles. TCRdb re-derived calls from the 5' RACE reads in MiXCR, one entry per CDR3 protein. Among some 1 million distinct CDR3 sequences listed, 45% were seen once. Material for sequencing was blood. The clonotype was recovered from a woman in her fifties or sixties in good health. The chain links TRBV30 to TRBJ1-5, with D unresolved. CDR3 residues: CAWRELAGQPQHF. The CDR3 coding sequence is TGTGCCTGGAGGGAACTGGCAGGTCAGCCCCAGCATTTT.